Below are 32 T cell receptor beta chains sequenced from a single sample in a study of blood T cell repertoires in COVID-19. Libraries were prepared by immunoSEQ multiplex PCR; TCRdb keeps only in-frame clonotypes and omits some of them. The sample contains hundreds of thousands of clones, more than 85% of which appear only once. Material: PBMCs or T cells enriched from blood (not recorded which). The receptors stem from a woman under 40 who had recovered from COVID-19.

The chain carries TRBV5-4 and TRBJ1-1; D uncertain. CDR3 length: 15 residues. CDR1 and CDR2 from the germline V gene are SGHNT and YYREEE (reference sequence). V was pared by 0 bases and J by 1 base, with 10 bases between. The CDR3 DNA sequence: TGTGCCAGCAGCTTGGATGCCCGGGAGAACACTGAAGCTTTCTTT. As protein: CASSLDARENTEAFF.

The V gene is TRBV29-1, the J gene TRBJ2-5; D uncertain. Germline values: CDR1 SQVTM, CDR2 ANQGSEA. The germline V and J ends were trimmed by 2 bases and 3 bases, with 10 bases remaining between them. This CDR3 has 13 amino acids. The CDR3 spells CSVEIITEETQYF. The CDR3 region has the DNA TGCAGCGTTGAAATAATAACAGAAGAGACCCAGTACTTC.

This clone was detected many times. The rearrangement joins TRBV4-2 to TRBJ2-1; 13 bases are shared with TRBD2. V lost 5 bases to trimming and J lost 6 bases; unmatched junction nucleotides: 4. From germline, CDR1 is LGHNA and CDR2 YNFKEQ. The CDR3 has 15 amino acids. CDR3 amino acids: CASSSGTSGVNEQFF. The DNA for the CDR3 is TGTGCCAGCAGCTCCGGGACTAGCGGGGTCAATGAGCAGTTCTTC.

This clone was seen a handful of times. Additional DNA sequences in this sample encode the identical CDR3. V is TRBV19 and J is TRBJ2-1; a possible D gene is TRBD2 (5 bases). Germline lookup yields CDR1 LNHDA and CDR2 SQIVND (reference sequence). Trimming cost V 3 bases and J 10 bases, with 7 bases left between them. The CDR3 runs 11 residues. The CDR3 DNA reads TGTGCCAGTAGTATTAGCGACGAGCAGTTCTTC. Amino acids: CASSISDEQFF.

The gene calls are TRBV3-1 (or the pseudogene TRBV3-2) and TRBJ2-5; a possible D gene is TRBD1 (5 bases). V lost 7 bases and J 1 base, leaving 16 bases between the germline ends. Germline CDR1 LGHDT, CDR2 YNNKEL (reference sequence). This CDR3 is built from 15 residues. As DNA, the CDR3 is TGTGCCAGCACTCCAGGGCCAGGGCGCCAAGAGACCCAGTACTTC. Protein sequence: CASTPGPGRQETQYF.

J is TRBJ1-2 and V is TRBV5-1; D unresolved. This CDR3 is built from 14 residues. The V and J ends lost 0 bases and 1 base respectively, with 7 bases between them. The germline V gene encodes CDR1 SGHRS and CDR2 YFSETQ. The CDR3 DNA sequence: TGCGCCAGCAGCTTGGACGGGAGTAACTATGGCTACACCTTC. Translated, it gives CASSLDGSNYGYTF.

The CDR3 nucleotides read TGTGCCAGCAGTGAATATATTCGGGGTCGGTATGGCTACACCTTC. This codes for CASSEYIRGRYGYTF. The J gene is TRBJ1-2, the V gene TRBV25-1; unclear D gene. The V end was cut by 0 bases, the J end by 5 bases, with 13 bases between. The CDR3 has 15 residues. Per the germline V gene, CDR1 is MGHDK and CDR2 is SYGVNS.

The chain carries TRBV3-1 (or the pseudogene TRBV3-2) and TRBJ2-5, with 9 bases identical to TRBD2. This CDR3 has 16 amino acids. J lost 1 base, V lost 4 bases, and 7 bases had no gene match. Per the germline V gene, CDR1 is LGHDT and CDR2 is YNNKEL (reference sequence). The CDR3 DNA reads TGTGCCAGCAGCCCTCTGACTAGCGGCGGCCAAGAGACCCAGTACTTC. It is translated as CASSPLTSGGQETQYF.

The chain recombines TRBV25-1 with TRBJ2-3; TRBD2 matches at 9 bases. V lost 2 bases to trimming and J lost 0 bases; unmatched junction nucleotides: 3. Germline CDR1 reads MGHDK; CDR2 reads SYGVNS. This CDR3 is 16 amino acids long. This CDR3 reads CASSELAGFSTDTQYF. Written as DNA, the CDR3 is TGTGCCAGCAGTGAACTAGCGGGGTTTAGCACAGATACGCAGTATTTT.

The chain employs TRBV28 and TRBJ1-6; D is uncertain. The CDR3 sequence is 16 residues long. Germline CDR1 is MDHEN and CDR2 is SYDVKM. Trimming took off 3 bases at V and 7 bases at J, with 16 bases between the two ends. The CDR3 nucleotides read TGTGCCAGCAGTTTCGGTGTCCCGAGAGGAAATTCACCCCTCCACTTT. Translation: CASSFGVPRGNSPLHF.

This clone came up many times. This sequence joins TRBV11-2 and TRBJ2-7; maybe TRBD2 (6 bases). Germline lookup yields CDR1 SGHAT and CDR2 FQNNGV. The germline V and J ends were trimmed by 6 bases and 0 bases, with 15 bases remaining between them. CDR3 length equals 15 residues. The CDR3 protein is CASRHRLGASYEQYF. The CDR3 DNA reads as TGTGCCAGCAGGCACAGACTAGGGGCCTCCTACGAGCAGTACTTC. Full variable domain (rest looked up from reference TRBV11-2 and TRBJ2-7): EAGVAQSPRYKIIEKRQSVAFWCNPISGHATLYWYQQILGQGPKLLIQFQNNGVVDDSQLPKDRFSAERLKGVDSTLKIQPAKLEDSAVYLCASRHRLGASYEQYFGPGTRLTVT.

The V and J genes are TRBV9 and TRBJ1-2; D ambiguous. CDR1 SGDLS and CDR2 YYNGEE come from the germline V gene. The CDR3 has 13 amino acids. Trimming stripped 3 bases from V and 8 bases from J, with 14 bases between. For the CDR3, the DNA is TGTGCCAGCAGCGCGGACTTTTTGGTAGGCTACACCTTC. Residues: CASSADFLVGYTF.

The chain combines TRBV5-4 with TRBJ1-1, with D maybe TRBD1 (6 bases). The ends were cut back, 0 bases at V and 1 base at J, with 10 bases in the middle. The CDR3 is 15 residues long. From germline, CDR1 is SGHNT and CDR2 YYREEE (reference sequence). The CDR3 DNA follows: TGTGCCAGCAGCTTGGCAGGGGTCTCGAACACTGAAGCTTTCTTT. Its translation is CASSLAGVSNTEAFF.

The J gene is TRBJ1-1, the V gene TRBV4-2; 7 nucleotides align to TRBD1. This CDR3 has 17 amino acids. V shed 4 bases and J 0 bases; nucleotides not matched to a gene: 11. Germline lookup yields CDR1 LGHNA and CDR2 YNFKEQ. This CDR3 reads CASSLYAGGLVNTEAFF. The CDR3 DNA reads TGTGCCAGCAGCCTGTATGCAGGGGGACTTGTGAACACTGAAGCTTTCTTT.

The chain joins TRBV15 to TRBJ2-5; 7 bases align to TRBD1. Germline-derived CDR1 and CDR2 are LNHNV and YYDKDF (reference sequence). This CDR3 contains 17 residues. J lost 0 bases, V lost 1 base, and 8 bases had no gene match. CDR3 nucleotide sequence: TGTGCCACCAGCAGAGGCCTAAGGGGGACAGACCAAGAGACCCAGTACTTC. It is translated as CATSRGLRGTDQETQYF.

The CDR3 loop is CASSPSRLPASGENSPLHF. DNA for the CDR3: TGCGCCAGCAGCCCGAGCCGGCTACCGGCCTCTGGGGAGAATTCACCCCTCCACTTT. The chain links TRBV4-1 to TRBJ1-6; D remains unclear. There are 19 residues in the CDR3. Per the germline V gene, CDR1 is MGHRA and CDR2 is YSYEKL. Trimming pared 4 bases from V and 7 bases from J, leaving 26 bases between.

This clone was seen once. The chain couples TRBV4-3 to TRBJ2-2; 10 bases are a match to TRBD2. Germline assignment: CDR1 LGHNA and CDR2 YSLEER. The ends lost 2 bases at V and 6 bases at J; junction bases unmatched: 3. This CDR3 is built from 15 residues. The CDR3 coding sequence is TGCGCCAGCAGCCAACTAGCGGGGGCAGCCGGGGAGCTGTTTTTT. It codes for CASSQLAGAAGELFF.

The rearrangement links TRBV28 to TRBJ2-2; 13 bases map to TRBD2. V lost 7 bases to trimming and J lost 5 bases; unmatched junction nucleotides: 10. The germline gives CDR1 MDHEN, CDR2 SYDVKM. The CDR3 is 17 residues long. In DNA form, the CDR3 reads TGTGCCAGCAAAGGGACTAGCGGGAACCCGAGGACCGGGGAGCTGTTTTTT. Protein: CASKGTSGNPRTGELFF.

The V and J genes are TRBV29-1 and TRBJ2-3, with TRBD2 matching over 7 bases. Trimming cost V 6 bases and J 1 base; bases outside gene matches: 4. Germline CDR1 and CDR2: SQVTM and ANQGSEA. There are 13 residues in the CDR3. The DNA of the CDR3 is TGCAGCGTGCGGGGACTACGCACAGATACGCAGTATTTT. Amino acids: CSVRGLRTDTQYF.

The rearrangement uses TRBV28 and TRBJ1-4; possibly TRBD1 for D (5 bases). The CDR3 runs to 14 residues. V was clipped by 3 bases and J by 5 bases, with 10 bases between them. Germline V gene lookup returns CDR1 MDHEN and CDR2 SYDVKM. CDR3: CASSFPGENEKLFF. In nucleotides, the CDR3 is TGTGCCAGCAGTTTTCCGGGGGAGAATGAAAAACTGTTTTTT.

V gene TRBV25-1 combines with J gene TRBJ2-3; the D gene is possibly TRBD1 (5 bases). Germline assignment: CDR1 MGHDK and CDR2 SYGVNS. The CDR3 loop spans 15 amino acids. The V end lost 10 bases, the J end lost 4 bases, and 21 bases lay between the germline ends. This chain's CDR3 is CAISTGALGADTQYF. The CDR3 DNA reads TGTGCCATTTCTACTGGGGCCCTCGGCGCAGATACGCAGTATTTT.

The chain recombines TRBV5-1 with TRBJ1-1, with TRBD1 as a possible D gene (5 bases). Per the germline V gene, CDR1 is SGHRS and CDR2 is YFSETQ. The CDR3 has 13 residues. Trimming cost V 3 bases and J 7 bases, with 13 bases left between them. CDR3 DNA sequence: TGCGCCAGCAGCTGGGGGGACGGTGGTGAAGCTTTCTTT. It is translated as CASSWGDGGEAFF.

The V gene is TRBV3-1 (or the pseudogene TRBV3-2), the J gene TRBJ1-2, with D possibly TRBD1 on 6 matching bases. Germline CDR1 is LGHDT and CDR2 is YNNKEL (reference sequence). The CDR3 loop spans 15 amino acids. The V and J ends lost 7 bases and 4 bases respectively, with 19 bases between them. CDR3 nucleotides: TGTGCCAGCACCCCGGGGGAGGGGGGCCGCTATGGCTACACCTTC. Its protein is CASTPGEGGRYGYTF.

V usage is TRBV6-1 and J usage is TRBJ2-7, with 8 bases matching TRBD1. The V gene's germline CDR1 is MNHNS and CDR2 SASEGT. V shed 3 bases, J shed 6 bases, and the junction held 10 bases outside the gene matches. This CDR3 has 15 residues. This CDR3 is CASSETGTGPSEQYF. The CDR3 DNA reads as TGTGCCAGCAGTGAGACCGGGACAGGACCCTCCGAGCAGTACTTC.

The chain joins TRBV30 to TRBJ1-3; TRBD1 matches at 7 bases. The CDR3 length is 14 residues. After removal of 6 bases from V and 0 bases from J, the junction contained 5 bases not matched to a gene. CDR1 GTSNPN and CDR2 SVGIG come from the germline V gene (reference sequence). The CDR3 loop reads CACPSGGSGNTIYF. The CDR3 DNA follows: TGTGCCTGCCCATCAGGGGGCTCTGGAAACACCATATATTTT.

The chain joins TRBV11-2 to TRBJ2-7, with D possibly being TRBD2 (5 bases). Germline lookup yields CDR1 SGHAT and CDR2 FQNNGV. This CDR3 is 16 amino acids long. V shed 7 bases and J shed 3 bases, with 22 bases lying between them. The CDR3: CASTDRVGGRYYEQYF. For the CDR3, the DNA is TGTGCCAGCACCGATAGGGTAGGAGGCAGGTACTACGAGCAGTACTTC.

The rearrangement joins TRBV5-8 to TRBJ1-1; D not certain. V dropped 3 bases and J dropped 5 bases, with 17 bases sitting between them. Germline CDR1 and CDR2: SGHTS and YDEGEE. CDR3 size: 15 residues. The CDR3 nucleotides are TGTGCCAGCAGCTGGGTAGACCCGAGGGAGACTGAAGCTTTCTTT. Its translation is CASSWVDPRETEAFF.

The CDR3 DNA reads TGTGCCAGCAGTGAGTGGGACAGGGGGCTCTATGGCTACACCTTC. It specifies CASSEWDRGLYGYTF. The rearrangement links TRBV2 to TRBJ1-2; 12 nucleotides match TRBD1. J was trimmed by 4 bases and V by 3 bases; bases with no gene match: 3. CDR3 length equals 15 residues. In germline, CDR1 is SNHLY, CDR2 FYNNEI.

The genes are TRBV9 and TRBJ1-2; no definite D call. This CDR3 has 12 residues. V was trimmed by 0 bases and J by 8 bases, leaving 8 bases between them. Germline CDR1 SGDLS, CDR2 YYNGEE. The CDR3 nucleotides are TGTGCCAGCAGCGTAGCCTCGGGGGGCTACACCTTC. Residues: CASSVASGGYTF.

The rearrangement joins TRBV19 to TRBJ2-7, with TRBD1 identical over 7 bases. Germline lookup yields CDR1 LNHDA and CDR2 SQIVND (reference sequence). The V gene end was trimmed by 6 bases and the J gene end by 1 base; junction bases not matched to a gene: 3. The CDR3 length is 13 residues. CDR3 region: CASRRTGSYEQYF. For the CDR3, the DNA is TGTGCCAGTAGACGGACAGGATCCTACGAGCAGTACTTC.

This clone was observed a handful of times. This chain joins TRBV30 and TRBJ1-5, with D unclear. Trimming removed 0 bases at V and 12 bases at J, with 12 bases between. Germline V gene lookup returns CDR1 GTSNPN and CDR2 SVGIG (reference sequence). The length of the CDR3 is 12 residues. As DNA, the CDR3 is TGTGCCTGGAGTGTACTTGAACAGATCCAGCATTTT. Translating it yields CAWSVLEQIQHF.

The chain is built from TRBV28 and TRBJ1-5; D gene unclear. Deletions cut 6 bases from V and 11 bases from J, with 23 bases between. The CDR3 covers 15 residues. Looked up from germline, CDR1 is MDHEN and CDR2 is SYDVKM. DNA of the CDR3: TGTGCCAGCAGCTCTAGTTGGAAAGTGGGAGGGTCCCAGCATTTT. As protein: CASSSSWKVGGSQHF.